A single sample is the source of the 24 T cell receptor beta chains below, sequenced in a study of beta chain features in type 1 diabetes. General study points: Among patients with Type 1 diabetes, TCRB CDR3s were moderately but significantly shorter in every one of the four CD4+ subsets.

The study reverse transcribed the entire isolated RNA, so it sequenced expressed TCRB transcripts. Here immunoSEQ multiplex PCR was the method, and the copy in TCRdb shows in-frame clones only, minus some. The repertoire holds some 290,000 clones, with approximately 14% as singletons. Their antigen targets remain unknown. Input material: naive CD4+ T cells from blood. Receptor source: a man aged 25-45 years with type 1 diabetes.

This chain uses TRBV5-6 with TRBJ2-3, with D unresolved. Germline lookup yields CDR1 SGHDT and CDR2 YYEEEE. The length of the CDR3 is 17 residues. V lost 0 bases to trimming and J lost 2 bases, with 16 bases between them. The CDR3 sequence is CASSLARRVTYTDTQYF. In DNA, the CDR3 is TGTGCCAGCAGCTTGGCCCGGAGAGTCACTTACACAGATACGCAGTATTTT.

V and J are TRBV7-9 and TRBJ2-2; a weak D match, TRBD2 (5 bases). Trimming stripped 5 bases from V and 1 base from J, with 14 bases between. Germline V gene sequence: CDR1 SEHNR, CDR2 FQNEAQ (reference sequence). The CDR3 contains 16 residues. CDR3 nucleotide sequence: TGTGCCAGCAGCCCCCCAGCCGGGGAGAACACCGGGGAGCTGTTTTTT. Translating gives CASSPPAGENTGELFF.

The chain combines TRBV5-1 with TRBJ2-7, with 7 bases that match TRBD1. The CDR3 is 15 residues long. Germline-derived CDR1 and CDR2 are SGHRS and YFSETQ. Germline trimming cut 4 bases from V and 0 bases from J; bases unmatched to any gene: 7. The chain's CDR3 is CASSQTGVGSYEQYF. The CDR3 region has the DNA TGCGCCAGCAGCCAAACAGGGGTCGGCTCCTACGAGCAGTACTTC.

This clone was counted only a few times. The chain carries TRBV11-2 and TRBJ2-5; 7 positions agree with TRBD2. The V gene's germline CDR1 is SGHAT and CDR2 FQNNGV. The CDR3 spans 16 residues. The trim removed 6 bases at V and 2 bases at J, leaving 12 bases unmatched. The CDR3 spells CASSPQAGTVQETQYF. The CDR3 region has the DNA TGTGCCAGCAGTCCTCAAGCGGGAACGGTTCAAGAGACCCAGTACTTC.

This clone has more than one count but fewer than ten. The chain carries TRBV28 and TRBJ1-1; 9 nucleotides align to TRBD1. The CDR3 loop spans 13 amino acids. Germline V gives CDR1 MDHEN, CDR2 SYDVKM. Trimming removed 8 bases from V and 4 bases from J; junction bases left unmatched: 5. The CDR3 DNA sequence: TGTGCCAGCTCCACAGGGGGCGGCACTGAAGCTTTCTTT. Its protein product is CASSTGGGTEAFF.

This clone was seen a few times. The chain uses TRBV29-1 and TRBJ2-6; a possible D gene is TRBD1 (6 bases). Per the germline V gene, CDR1 is SQVTM and CDR2 is ANQGSEA. V lost 6 bases to trimming and J lost 0 bases, with 18 bases between them. This CDR3 is built from 17 residues. For the CDR3, the DNA is TGCAGCGTGGACATGACAGGACCCCTCTCTGGGGCCAACGTCCTGACTTTC. Translating it yields CSVDMTGPLSGANVLTF.

The V and J genes are TRBV10-3 and TRBJ2-3; 12 nucleotides line up with TRBD2. CDR3 length: 17 amino acids. The V and J ends lost 4 bases and 1 base, in that order; junction bases with no gene match: 6. The germline CDR1 and CDR2 sequences are ENHRY and SYGVKD. The CDR3 DNA reads as TGTGCCATCAGTGGACTAGCGGGAGACCTAGGCACAGATACGCAGTATTTT. Its translation is CAISGLAGDLGTDTQYF.

The rearrangement uses TRBV28 and TRBJ2-7, with D unresolved. V was trimmed by 2 bases and J by 1 base, leaving 6 bases between them. The CDR3 is made up of 13 amino acids. CDR1 is MDHEN and CDR2 is SYDVKM in the germline V gene. In DNA, the CDR3 is TGTGCCAGCAGTTTAAAGCGTTCCTACGAGCAGTACTTC. Its protein product is CASSLKRSYEQYF. Complete variable domain (other parts from reference TRBV28 and TRBJ2-7): DVKVTQSSRYLVKRTGEKVFLECVQDMDHENMFWYRQDPGLGLRLIYFSYDVKMKEKGDIPEGYSVSREKKERFSLILESASTNQTSMYLCASSLKRSYEQYFGPGTRLTVT.

In DNA, the CDR3 is TGTGCCAGCAGTACATGGACTAGCGGTTCCTACGAGCAGTACTTC. It specifies CASSTWTSGSYEQYF. The chain uses TRBV28 and TRBJ2-7; 10 bases agree with TRBD2. Germline trimming cut 5 bases from V and 1 base from J; bases unmatched to any gene: 5. From germline, CDR1 is MDHEN and CDR2 SYDVKM. CDR3 length: 15 residues.

J is TRBJ2-2 and V is TRBV9, with 8 bases aligning to TRBD1. The CDR3 covers 15 residues. The junction had 3 bases not matched to a gene; V was cut back by 3 bases and J by 2 bases. Germline CDR1 and CDR2: SGDLS and YYNGEE. The CDR3 here is CASSGGQVNTGELFF. CDR3 DNA: TGTGCCAGCAGCGGGGGACAGGTTAACACCGGGGAGCTGTTTTTT.

This clone was detected only a few times. The chain links TRBV7-2 to TRBJ2-7; TRBD1 matches at 8 bases. The germline V gene encodes CDR1 SGHTA and CDR2 FQGNSA. The CDR3 has 16 amino acids. Trimming at V came to 5 bases and at J to 0 bases, leaving 9 bases not matched to a gene. DNA of the CDR3: TGTGCCAGCAGCCACATGGGACAGGCAAGCTCCTACGAGCAGTACTTC. Protein sequence: CASSHMGQASSYEQYF.

A few counts support this clone. This chain links TRBV13 with TRBJ1-1; D gene unclear. This CDR3 spans 12 amino acids. Deletions cut 1 base from V and 7 bases from J, with 7 bases between. Germline assignment: CDR1 PRHDT and CDR2 FYEKMQ (reference sequence). The CDR3, as DNA: TGTGCCAGCAGCTTAGTGAGAGGTGAAGCTTTCTTT. Its protein is CASSLVRGEAFF.

The V gene is TRBV18, the J gene TRBJ1-5; perhaps TRBD1 as D (5 bases). Germline V gene data show CDR1 as KGHSH and CDR2 as LQKENI. V was trimmed by 3 bases and J by 6 bases, leaving 12 bases between them. CDR3 length: 14 residues. CDR3 DNA: TGTGCCAGCTCACCCGCAGGGATCCCTCAGCCCCAGCATTTT. Its protein product is CASSPAGIPQPQHF.

Only a few counts were recorded for this clone. This chain connects TRBV5-1 to TRBJ2-3; maybe TRBD2 (5 bases). The CDR3 sequence is 16 residues long. Germline assignment: CDR1 SGHRS and CDR2 YFSETQ. V lost 1 base to trimming and J lost 6 bases, with 18 bases between them. The CDR3 DNA reads TGCGCCAGCAGCTTGACAAATACGGGGTCGTTGGATACGCAGTATTTT. Its protein product is CASSLTNTGSLDTQYF.

The rearrangement joins TRBV7-9 to TRBJ2-7; TRBD2 agrees at 8 bases. The CDR3 loop spans 13 amino acids. In germline, CDR1 is SEHNR, CDR2 FQNEAQ (reference sequence). V lost 3 bases to trimming and J lost 7 bases; unmatched junction nucleotides: 5. The CDR3 bases are TGTGCCAGCAGCTTGGGACTAGTGAGTGAGCAGTACTTC. Translating it yields CASSLGLVSEQYF.

The CDR3 nucleotides are TGCGCCAGCAGCGCGGGACCCACCGCACGGGAGCAGTTCTTC. Translation gives CASSAGPTAREQFF. V is TRBV5-1 and J is TRBJ2-1; D might be TRBD2 (6 bases). CDR1 and CDR2 (germline): SGHRS, YFSETQ. Trimming cost V 4 bases and J 10 bases, with 18 bases left between them. The CDR3 has 14 amino acids.

A few counts support this clone. The rearrangement links TRBV18 to TRBJ2-7; 7 bases fit TRBD1. CDR3 length: 14 amino acids. Trimming removed 6 bases from V and 0 bases from J; junction bases left unmatched: 5. The germline V gene encodes CDR1 KGHSH and CDR2 LQKENI. CDR3: CASSGTESSYEQYF. CDR3 bases: TGTGCCAGCTCCGGGACAGAAAGCTCCTACGAGCAGTACTTC.

The chain joins TRBV5-1 to TRBJ2-3; the match to TRBD2 covers 13 bases. V lost 5 bases, J lost 3 bases, and 15 bases stayed unmatched. Germline CDR1 and CDR2: SGHRS and YFSETQ. The CDR3 contains 19 residues. The CDR3 protein is CASRRTRTTSGRRTDTQYF. For the CDR3, the DNA is TGCGCCAGCAGACGTACCCGGACGACTAGCGGGAGGAGGACAGATACGCAGTATTTT.

The J gene is TRBJ2-1, the V gene TRBV29-1; 13 bases fit TRBD2. V dropped 3 bases and J dropped 7; count of bases not matched to a gene: 6. The germline gives CDR1 SQVTM, CDR2 ANQGSEA. The CDR3 runs 15 residues. CDR3 residues: CSVEGTSGIINEQFF. The DNA for the CDR3 is TGCAGCGTTGAGGGGACTAGCGGGATAATAAATGAGCAGTTCTTC.

This clone has only a few counts. V and J are TRBV9 and TRBJ1-2; a possible D gene is TRBD1 (6 bases). V lost 4 bases to trimming and J lost 1 base, with 14 bases between them. Germline V gene lookup returns CDR1 SGDLS and CDR2 YYNGEE. There are 15 residues in the CDR3. CDR3 loop: CASSPQTGLNYGYTF. CDR3 sequence (DNA): TGTGCCAGCAGCCCTCAGACAGGCCTTAACTATGGCTACACCTTC.

As to this clone: Mismatch with germline at one junction end may stem from a read error. The chain uses TRBV7-7 and TRBJ2-1; TRBD2 is a possible D gene (5 bases). The CDR3 sequence is 13 residues long. From germline, CDR1 is SSHAT and CDR2 FNYEAQ (reference sequence). The CDR3, as DNA: TGTGCTAGCAGCATCCTCGAGGGCAATGAGCAGTTCTTC. Translating it yields CASSILEGNEQFF.

This clone was found a few times. The chain couples TRBV7-2 to TRBJ2-1, with TRBD2 identical over 7 bases. With 6 bases clipped from V and 7 bases from J, the junction kept 3 bases outside the gene matches. CDR3 length: 12 amino acids. CDR1 is SGHTA, CDR2 FQGNSA, per germline. The CDR3 DNA is TGTGCCAGCAGGCTAGCGGTTAATGAGCAGTTCTTC. It encodes CASRLAVNEQFF.

The chain uses TRBV2 and TRBJ2-7; 11 nucleotides line up with TRBD2. Trimming at V came to 11 bases and at J to 7 bases, leaving 13 bases not matched to a gene. The CDR3 has 14 amino acids. Germline V lookup: CDR1 SNHLY, CDR2 FYNNEI. The CDR3 nucleotides are TGTGCCGGCTCCGTAACTAGCGGGAGTTGGGAGCAGTACTTC. It encodes CAGSVTSGSWEQYF.

The rearrangement uses TRBV28 and TRBJ2-1; D unclear. Germline assignment: CDR1 MDHEN and CDR2 SYDVKM. The CDR3 has 12 residues. V was clipped by 6 bases and J by 11 bases, with 14 bases between them. This CDR3 reads CASSPLERKQFF. DNA of the CDR3: TGTGCCAGCAGCCCTCTTGAGCGAAAGCAGTTCTTC.